These T cell receptor beta chains were read from a single sample in a study of cytomegalovirus exposure and HLA in healthy donors. The protocol was immunoSEQ multiplex PCR, while the TCRdb copy is restricted to in-frame clones and leaves out a portion. The table has around 150,000 clones, 65% to 85% seen once. Material for sequencing was PBMCs. The receptor set was obtained from a woman in her thirties or forties in good health and CMV-seropositive. CDR3s include the opening cysteine and the closing phenylalanine or tryptophan.

J gene,V gene,CDR3 protein
TRBJ1-4,TRBV30,CAWKTHYATNEKLFF
TRBJ2-3,TRBV25-1,CATSLGATQYF
TRBJ1-1,TRBV2,CASSPGTGYTEAFF
TRBJ1-1,TRBV29-1,CSVSWRATEAFF
TRBJ1-1,TRBV19,CASSNDRNTEAFF
TRBJ2-5,TRBV6-5,CASSQSGSETQYF
TRBJ2-6,TRBV10-3,CAIGGGSGANVLTF
TRBJ2-3,TRBV5-6,CASSLEGLSGTDTQYF
TRBJ2-3,TRBV5-4,CASSPDSKFADTQYF
TRBJ2-3,TRBV7-6,CASSLGSGGADTQYF
TRBJ2-7,TRBV9,CASSVTGTGTYEQYF
TRBJ2-7,TRBV18,CASSPTRVYEQYF
TRBJ2-7,TRBV7-2,CASSLEGTSGVYEQYF
.,TRBV12-5,CASGSEGGETQYF
TRBJ2-7,TRBV18,CASSPADTSYEQYF
TRBJ2-5,TRBV18,CASSQGTARRQTQYF
TRBJ1-4,TRBV4-1,CASSSAARHEKLFF
TRBJ2-5,TRBV5-1,CASSEGSQETQYF
TRBJ2-5,TRBV2,CASKGGKVGETQYF
TRBJ2-5,TRBV28,CASSSGFAETQYF
TRBJ1-1,TRBV7-9,CSSSLAPGTLNTEAFF
TRBJ1-6,TRBV30,CAWNRDTNSPLHF
TRBJ2-3,TRBV5-1,CASLTDTQYF
TRBJ2-6,TRBV6-5,CASSYSTGSGANVLTF
TRBJ2-7,TRBV5-4,CASSLASYEQYF
TRBJ2-3,TRBV5-1,CASSLGVGGTDTQYF
TRBJ2-3,TRBV5-6,CASSRDRVGRGDTQYF
TRBJ2-2,TRBV28,CASRLLGATGELFF
TRBJ2-7,TRBV4-3,CASSAGTGSYEQYF
TRBJ2-7,TRBV27,CASSTRTGGSYEQYF
TRBJ2-5,TRBV5-1,CASSPGGRDQETRYF
TRBJ2-5,TRBV19,CASSIGARFETQYF
TRBJ2-5,TRBV4-3,CASSQVGGLAGAVQETQYF
TRBJ2-5,TRBV7-2,CASSLVGLGAQETQYF
TRBJ2-5,TRBV5-1,CASSLMSAEETQYF
TRBJ2-5,TRBV4-1,CASSQGLAGETQYF
TRBJ1-1,TRBV6-5,CASTGTGSGTEAFF
TRBJ2-7,TRBV7-2,CASSFPGGWYEQYF
TRBJ1-2,TRBV10-3,CAISAASGTSGYTF
TRBJ1-2,TRBV28,CASKQDRGNGYTF
TRBJ1-2,TRBV5-1,CASSLGSSGGVTDYTF
TRBJ1-1,TRBV14,CASSRLDRGYSEAFF
TRBJ1-5,TRBV6-1,CASSGRGEGGVKQPQHF
TRBJ1-5,TRBV11-3,CASSLKRGGGLNQPQHF
TRBJ1-1,TRBV7-9,CSSSFQTGWDTEAFF
TRBJ1-2,TRBV6-5,CASSSPRTGGGGYTF
TRBJ2-7,TRBV11-2,CASSLASGQGHEQYF
TRBJ2-3,TRBV4-1,CASSQTGVSTDTQYF
TRBJ1-4,TRBV19,CASSEDYWRGKLFF
TRBJ1-5,TRBV6-1,CASSEGGDQPQHF
TRBJ2-2,TRBV9,CASSVGGGAGTGELFF
TRBJ2-1,TRBV5-1,CASSLRRGQVGNEQFF
TRBJ1-4,TRBV5-1,CASSPGTGDEKLFF
TRBJ2-1,TRBV9,CASSAASGGASNEQFF
TRBJ2-5,TRBV19,CASSISGGFQETQYF
TRBJ2-2,TRBV6-6,CATKSRDLNTGELFF
TRBJ2-7,TRBV6-5,CASRDGRSYEQYF
TRBJ2-5,TRBV6-5,CASSPRGAGTQYF
TRBJ2-4,TRBV10-1,CASRHRGRVVFGAKNIQYF
TRBJ2-3,TRBV9,CASSASSDTQYF